A selection of T cell receptor beta chains follows, all from one sample in a study of cytomegalovirus exposure and HLA in healthy donors. Sequenced by immunoSEQ multiplex PCR; TCRdb stores in-frame clones only, minus some. Here the sample spans approximately 75,000 clones, 75% to 85% being singletons. The sample taken for sequencing was PBMCs. These receptors all stem from a man in his 70s in good health and CMV-seropositive. Both conserved end residues are part of each CDR3. The D gene is left open where the match is weak. Clone size is given for some rows only: seen once, a few or many times, or a class if the clone is expanded.

NA	TRBV29-1	TRBJ1-2	NA	CSVDEQGWGRYGYTF	TGCAGCGTTGATGAACAGGGCTGGGGAAGGTATGGCTACACCTTC
NA	TRBV15	TRBJ2-1	TRBD2	CATSILAGREQFF	TGTGCCACCAGCATCTTAGCGGGACGGGAGCAGTTCTTC
NA	TRBV18	TRBJ1-1	TRBD1	CASSRGGTERTEAFF	TGTGCCAGCTCCCGCGGTGGGACAGAGAGGACTGAAGCTTTCTTT
few	TRBV2	TRBJ1-1	NA	CASSEWEGRTEAFF	TGTGCCAGCAGTGAATGGGAGGGAAGGACTGAAGCTTTCTTT
NA	TRBV7-9	TRBJ2-7	NA	CASSPPRSSAYEQYF	TGTGCCAGCAGCCCCCCCCGAAGTAGCGCATACGAGCAGTACTTC
NA	TRBV29-1	TRBJ1-1	NA	CSAGEGNTEAFF	TGCAGCGCCGGGGAGGGGAACACTGAAGCTTTCTTT
NA	TRBV7-9	TRBJ2-7	NA	CASSLGVSSYEQYF	TGTGCCAGCAGCTTAGGTGTGAGCTCCTACGAGCAGTACTTC
NA	TRBV19	TRBJ2-7	NA	CASSRDSGYEQYF	TGTGCCAGTAGTAGGGATAGCGGCTACGAGCAGTACTTC
NA	TRBV5-4	TRBJ1-1	TRBD1	CASSFTGALAEAFF	TGTGCCAGCAGCTTCACAGGGGCCCTGGCTGAAGCTTTCTTT
once	TRBV18	TRBJ2-7	NA	CASSHPGQSSYEQYF	TGTGCCAGCTCACACCCCGGACAGTCTTCCTACGAGCAGTACTTC
NA	TRBV28	TRBJ2-1	NA	CASRTPEGTVSYNEQFF	TGTGCCAGCAGAACCCCTGAGGGGACTGTCTCCTACAATGAGCAGTTCTTC
NA	TRBV18	TRBJ2-5	NA	CASSPPYGTQETQYF	TGTGCCAGCTCACCCCCCTACGGGACACAAGAGACCCAGTACTTC
NA	TRBV5-1	TRBJ2-7	TRBD1	CASSFTGQGDEQYF	TGCGCCAGCAGCTTCACGGGACAGGGGGACGAGCAGTACTTC
NA	TRBV28	TRBJ2-3	NA	CASSLPGGATDTQYF	TGTGCCAGCAGTCTCCCGGGGGGCGCCACAGATACGCAGTATTTT
NA	TRBV30	TRBJ1-1	NA	CAWRQGGVTEAFF	TGTGCCTGGAGACAGGGTGGGGTCACTGAAGCTTTCTTT
NA	TRBV20-1	TRBJ2-1	NA	CSAFRGHEQFF	TGCAGTGCCTTTAGGGGCCATGAGCAGTTCTTC
NA	TRBV5-6	TRBJ1-2	NA	CASSPNYNYGYTF	TGTGCCAGCAGCCCGAACTATAACTATGGCTACACCTTC
few	TRBV4-2	TRBJ1-4	NA	CASSQEGTGSHEKLFF	TGTGCCAGCAGCCAAGAGGGAACAGGGAGTCATGAAAAACTGTTTTTT
NA	TRBV5-1	TRBJ2-5	NA	CASSPGQSYQETQYF	TGCGCCAGCAGCCCCGGACAATCGTACCAAGAGACCCAGTACTTC
NA	TRBV7-9	TRBJ1-4	TRBD1	CASSAGGGEKLFF	TGTGCCAGCAGCGCAGGGGGAGGTGAAAAACTGTTTTTT